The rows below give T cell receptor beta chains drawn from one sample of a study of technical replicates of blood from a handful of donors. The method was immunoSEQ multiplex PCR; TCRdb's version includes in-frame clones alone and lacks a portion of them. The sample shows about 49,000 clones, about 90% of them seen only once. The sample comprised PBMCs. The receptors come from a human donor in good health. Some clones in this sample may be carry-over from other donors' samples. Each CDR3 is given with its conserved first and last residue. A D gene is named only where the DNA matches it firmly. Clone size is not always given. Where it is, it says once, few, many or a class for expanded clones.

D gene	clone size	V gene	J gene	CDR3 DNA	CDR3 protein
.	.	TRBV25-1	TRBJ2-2	TGTGCCAGCAGTGATGGTGCCCCGCGGAACACCGGGGAGCTGTTTTTT	CASSDGAPRNTGELFF
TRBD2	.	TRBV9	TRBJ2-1	TGTGCCAGCAGCGAGGGACTAGGAGGTGCGTCCTACAATGAGCAGTTCTTC	CASSEGLGGASYNEQFF
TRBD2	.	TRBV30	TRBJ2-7	TGTGCCTGGACTAGCGGGAGCTCCTACGAGCAGTACTTC	CAWTSGSSYEQYF
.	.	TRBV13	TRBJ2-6	TGTGCCAGCAGCCCCGTCCCCTCTGGGGCCAACGTCCTGACTTTC	CASSPVPSGANVLTF
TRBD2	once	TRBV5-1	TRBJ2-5	TGCGCCAGCAGCTTATCTAGCGGGGGACAAGAGACCCAGTACTTC	CASSLSSGGQETQYF
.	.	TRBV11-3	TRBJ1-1	TGTGCCAGCAGCTTAGGCACAACTGAAGCTTTCTTT	CASSLGTTEAFF
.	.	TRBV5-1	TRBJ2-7	TGCGCCAGCAGCTTGGATCTAGCATTGAGTCGCGAGCAGTACTTC	CASSLDLALSREQYF
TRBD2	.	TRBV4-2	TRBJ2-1	TGTGCCAGCAGCCAAGATCTAGGGGGACTAGCGGCTTACAATGAGCAGTTCTTC	CASSQDLGGLAAYNEQFF
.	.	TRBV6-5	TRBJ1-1	TGTGCCAGCAGTGCGAGGGCGAACACTGAAGCTTTCTTT	CASSARANTEAFF
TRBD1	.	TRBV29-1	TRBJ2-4	TGCAGCGTATCGACAGGGTCAAACATTCAGTACTTC	CSVSTGSNIQYF
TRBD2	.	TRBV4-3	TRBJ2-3	TGCGCCAGCAGCCTCCCGGTAGCGGGGGGGCGCACAGATACGCAGTATTTT	CASSLPVAGGRTDTQYF
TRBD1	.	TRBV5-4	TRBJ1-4	TGTGCCAGCAGCGACCCGGGACAGGGGAATGAAAAACTGTTTTTT	CASSDPGQGNEKLFF
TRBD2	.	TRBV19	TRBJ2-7	TGTGCCAGTAGTATGGGCGGGAGGAAAAACTACGAGCAGTACTTC	CASSMGGRKNYEQYF
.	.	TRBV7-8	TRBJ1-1	TGTGCCAGCAGCGCCAACTTGAACACTGAAGCTTTCTTT	CASSANLNTEAFF
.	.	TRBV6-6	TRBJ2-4	TGTGCCAGCAGAGTGGGAGAAGCGAACATTCAGTACTTC	CASRVGEANIQYF
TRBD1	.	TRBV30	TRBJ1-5	TGTGCCTGGAGTGGACAGGGGTATCAGCCCCAGCATTTT	CAWSGQGYQPQHF
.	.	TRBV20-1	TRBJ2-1	TGCAGTGCAGTTAGCGGAGGTGAGCAGTTCTTC	CSAVSGGEQFF
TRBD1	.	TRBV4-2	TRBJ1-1	TGTGCCAGCAGCCAAGGTACAGGGGGAGCTTTCTTT	CASSQGTGGAFF
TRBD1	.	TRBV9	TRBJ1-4	TGTGCCAGCAGCCCCGGACAGGGAGGGGAAAAACTGTTTTTT	CASSPGQGGEKLFF
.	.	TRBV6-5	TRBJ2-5	TGTGCCAGCAGTTATAAAGAGACCCAGTACTTC	CASSYKETQYF
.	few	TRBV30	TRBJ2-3	TGTGCCTGGAGTGTAGGGAGTGATACGCAGTATTTT	CAWSVGSDTQYF
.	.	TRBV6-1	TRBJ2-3	TGTGCCATACAACCCCGGGAGACAGATACGCAGTATTTT	CAIQPRETDTQYF
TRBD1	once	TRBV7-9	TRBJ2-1	TGTGCCAGCAGCCCGGCGTCAGGGGGCAATGAGCAGTTCTTC	CASSPASGGNEQFF
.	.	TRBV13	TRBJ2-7	TGTGCCAGCAGCTTAAGGTCTGGCGGCTACGAGCAGTACTTC	CASSLRSGGYEQYF
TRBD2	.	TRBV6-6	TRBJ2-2	TGTGCCAGCATTACGGGGGGGACCGGGGAGCTGTTTTTT	CASITGGTGELFF
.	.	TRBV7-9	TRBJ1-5	TGTGCCAGCAGCCAAGCGGAAGCAATCAATCAGCCCCAGCATTTT	CASSQAEAINQPQHF
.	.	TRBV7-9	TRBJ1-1	TGTGCCAGCAGCGGTTCGGGCAGGGTGACTGAAGCTTTCTTT	CASSGSGRVTEAFF
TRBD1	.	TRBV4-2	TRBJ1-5	TGTGCCAGCAGCCAAAACTTGGACAGGCCCGATCAGCCCCAGCATTTT	CASSQNLDRPDQPQHF
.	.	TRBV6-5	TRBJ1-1	TGTGCCAGCAGTTACTCGGGGGGGTTCACTGAAGCTTTCTTT	CASSYSGGFTEAFF
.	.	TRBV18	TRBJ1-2	TGTGCCAGCTCCCCCACAGACAGCTATGGCTACACCTTC	CASSPTDSYGYTF
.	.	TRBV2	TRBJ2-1	TGTGCCAGCAGTGTGGCGGGGAGGTCCTACAATGAGCAGTTCTTC	CASSVAGRSYNEQFF
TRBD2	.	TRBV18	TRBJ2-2	TGTGCCAGCTCACCTTTTTCTAGCGGGAACACCGGGGAGCTGTTTTTT	CASSPFSSGNTGELFF
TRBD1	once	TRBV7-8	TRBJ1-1	TGTGCCAGCAAAGAGATGGGGACAGGAAGGAACACTGAAGCTTTCTTT	CASKEMGTGRNTEAFF
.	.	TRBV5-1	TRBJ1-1	TGCGCCAGCAGCGAGTTACAGGGTGGAAGGACTGAAGCTTTCTTT	CASSELQGGRTEAFF
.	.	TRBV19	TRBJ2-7	TGTGCCAGTACTGCCTGGGCGGGTGCCGAGCAGTACTTC	CASTAWAGAEQYF
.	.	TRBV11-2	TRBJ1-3	TGTGCCAGCAGCCACTCTGGAAACACCATATATTTT	CASSHSGNTIYF
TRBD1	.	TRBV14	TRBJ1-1	TGTGCCAGCAGCCAAGGGCGACAGGGTATGAACACTGAAGCTTTCTTT	CASSQGRQGMNTEAFF
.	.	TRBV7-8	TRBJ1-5	TGTGCCAGCAGCTTAGATGGTGGTGGGCGTCAGCCCCAGCATTTT	CASSLDGGGRQPQHF
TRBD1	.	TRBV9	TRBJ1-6	TGTGCCAGCAGCGTCGGACAGGGGGGTAATTCACCCCTCCACTTT	CASSVGQGGNSPLHF
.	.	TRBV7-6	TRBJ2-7	TGTGCCAGCAGCCCCAGACTAGACCTACGATGGGAGCAGTACTTC	CASSPRLDLRWEQYF
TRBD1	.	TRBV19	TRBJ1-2	TGTGCCAGTATCCCCCTTGGGACAGGGTCTTCTAACTATGGCTACACCTTC	CASIPLGTGSSNYGYTF
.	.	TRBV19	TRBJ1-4	TGTGCCAGTAGTACCAGCGCGGGGGCGACTAATGAAAAACTGTTTTTT	CASSTSAGATNEKLFF
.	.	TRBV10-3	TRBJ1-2	TGTGCCATCAGTGAGTCACGCGGGGGCTACACCTTC	CAISESRGGYTF
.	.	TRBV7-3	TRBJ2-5	TGTGCCAGCAGCCCAAGGGGGGGCCACCAAGAGACCCAGTACTTC	CASSPRGGHQETQYF
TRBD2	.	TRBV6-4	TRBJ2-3	TGTGCCAGCAGTTACGGGACTAGAACTATACTACTCACAGATACGCAGTATTTT	CASSYGTRTILLTDTQYF
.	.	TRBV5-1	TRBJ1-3	TGCGCCAGCAGCTTGGCAGGGCAGGCGGACACCATATATTTT	CASSLAGQADTIYF
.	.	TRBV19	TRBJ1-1	TGTGCCAGCCAGACTGAATCGGCAGCTTTCTTT	CASQTESAAFF
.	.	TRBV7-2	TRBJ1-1	TGTGCCAGCAGCTCCCGCGAGAATACTGAAGCTTTCTTT	CASSSRENTEAFF
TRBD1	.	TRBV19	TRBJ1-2	TGTGCCAGTAGTAAGGGGTTGACAGGGAATTATGGCTACACCTTC	CASSKGLTGNYGYTF
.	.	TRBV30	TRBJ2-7	TGTGCCTGGAGTCCCCCGGGGTTGGGGAACTCCTACGAGCAGTACTTC	CAWSPPGLGNSYEQYF
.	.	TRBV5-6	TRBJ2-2	TGTGCCAGCAGCCCCCCCCAAGGGCTAGCGTGGACCGGGGAGCTGTTTTTT	CASSPPQGLAWTGELFF
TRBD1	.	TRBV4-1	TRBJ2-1	TGCGCCAGCAGCCAAGGGGGGACAGGGGGCTACAATGAGCAGTTCTTC	CASSQGGTGGYNEQFF
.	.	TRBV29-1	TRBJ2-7	TGCAGCGGGTGGACAGACGAGACTATGAGTTACGAGCAGTACTTC	CSGWTDETMSYEQYF
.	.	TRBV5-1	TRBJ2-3	TGCGCCAGCAGCTTGGTAGCTGGCACAGATACGCAGTATTTT	CASSLVAGTDTQYF
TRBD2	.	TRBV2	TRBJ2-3	TGTGCCAGCAGGGAGGCTAGCGGGAGGGCGGGGGCCCCAGATACGCAGTATTTT	CASREASGRAGAPDTQYF
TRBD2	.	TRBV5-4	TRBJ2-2	TGTGCCAGCAGCCCGACTAGCGGGGCGCGCATGGGCACCGGGGAGCTGTTTTTT	CASSPTSGARMGTGELFF
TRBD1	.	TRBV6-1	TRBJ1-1	TGTGCCAGCCGTTCAGGGGGTAAAAACACTGAAGCTTTCTTT	CASRSGGKNTEAFF
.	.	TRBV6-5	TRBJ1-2	TGTGCCAGCAGGTTGGGACTCTGGGGCTACACCTTC	CASRLGLWGYTF
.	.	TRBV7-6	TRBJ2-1	TGTGCCAGCAGCTTAGAGGAGGGACCGAATGAGCAGTTCTTC	CASSLEEGPNEQFF